This T cell receptor (beta chain) originates from a study of blood T cell repertoires in COVID-19 (dated by TCRdb to about 2020). Background for the entire study: Samples from collaborators originated in the United States, Italy and Spain and spanned both the acute and convalescent phases of COVID-19. The prospective study material was composed of cDNA or gDNA derived from T cells, B-cell-depleted T cells, or PBMCs. The dataset comprised deeply sampled blood TCRbeta repertoires from subjects exposed to, actively infected with, or recovered from COVID-19. The repertoires were released in a freely available public database intended as a resource for research on the immune response to SARS-CoV-2. Samples came from the ongoing ImmuneRACE study (first 160 participants) plus 1,254 subjects from 6 global collaborators. Nearly every sample came with metadata listing a de-identified subject ID, COVID-19 status, age in years and sex. Where available, HLA class I and class II types were taken from metadata supplied by the sample provider and were not determined by assay-based typing. Study-wide findings and limitations: The quantity of clinical and demographic metadata differed by source and by participant and was supplied without curation.

In the prospective study, participants were roughly 18 to 95 years old, resided in fewer than 25 geographic areas of the United States, and were enrolled through a virtual design. Cohort assignment in the prospective study relied on participant-reported clinical history from a screening survey and a study questionnaire. For ImmuneRACE Cohort 3, a participant was defined as recovered based on two consecutive negative NP/OP PCR tests, clearance by a healthcare professional, or resolution of symptoms. Mobile phlebotomists in the prospective study collected whole blood, serum and a nasopharyngeal or oropharyngeal swab from every participant. Additional blood draws and questionnaires over an approximately two-month period could optionally be provided by prospective study participants. Before DNA extraction, blood samples from the prospective study were shipped at room temperature or frozen. As for this clone: Its specific antigen is unknown. No clone much larger than this one lies a single base away; base qualities are absent.

TCRbeta CDR3 regions were amplified from genomic DNA by means of the immunoSEQ Assay, a bias-controlled multiplex PCR. The authors' analysis ran thus. The number of nucleated cells in each sample was estimated from the amplification of reference gene primers within the assay. To quantify the absolute abundance of each unique TCRbeta CDR3 rearrangement, sequence reads were collapsed and filtered. Productive Simpson clonality was computed per sample as the square root of Simpson's diversity index over productive rearrangements. The table was pulled from immuneACCESS by TCRdb, which kept in-frame rearrangements only. Such tables lose some clones; where checked, under half of the loss comes from unresolved V genes, and the rest has no known cause. Clone size and the V and J calls come from that table; the DNA yielded D and trimming. The sample table lists fewer than 350,000 clones, around nine tenths of them with a count of one. The ten top clones hold roughly 5% of the sample.

The receptor comes from a man aged 60 to 69 who had recovered from COVID-19. The sample taken for sequencing was PBMCs or T cells enriched from blood (not recorded which).

The nucleotide sequence is TGTGCCAGCAGCGAGGGACTATTCTACAATGAGCAGTTCTTC. Its coded protein is CASSEGLFYNEQFF. The chain is made from TRBV5-6 and TRBJ2-1, with TRBD2 matching 7 junction bases. Germline trimming: 4 bases from V, 3 bases from J; junction bases outside gene matches: 4. The CDR3 contains 14 residues, cysteine and phenylalanine counted. Kept here is only the CDR3 DNA, which spans 42 bases and is read in frame from base 1. The germline V gene supplies CDR1 SGHDT and CDR2 YYEEEE.